The clone carrying this T cell receptor (beta chain) was recorded many times. TCRdb re-called the 5' RACE reads through MiXCR, storing one row per CDR3 protein. The table lists under 300,000 distinct CDR3 sequences, approximately 11% of them singletons. The data originate from a study of CD8 T cells in ankylosing spondylitis. Germline CDR1 is SGHRS and CDR2 is YFSETQ. The CDR3 sequence is 15 residues long. The V end lost 2 bases, the J end lost 5 bases, and 15 bases lay between the germline ends. Sequencing was carried out using blood, either unsorted or a sorted T cell fraction (not recorded which). The chain couples TRBV5-1 to TRBJ2-3; no clear D. The TCR was taken from a male donor with ankylosing spondylitis or in good health (not recorded which). Written as DNA, the CDR3 is TGCGCCAGCAGCTTCCAGCCTGGGTTTCAAGATACGCAGTATTTT. The encoded protein is CASSFQPGFQDTQYF.